The 30 T cell receptor beta chains listed next were all sequenced from one sample in a study of metastatic and nonmetastatic thyroid tumors. TCRdb reanalyzed the PCR reads via MiXCR. Here the sample spans more than 65,000 clones, approximately 14% being singletons. Prior to thyroid surgery, none of the patients had received any treatment. The material sequenced was blood. All receptors come from a male donor with papillary thyroid cancer or a benign thyroid nodule (not recorded which). Some clones in this sample may be carry-over from other donors' samples.

The table lists this clone with many counts. This sequence joins TRBV5-6 and TRBJ1-1; the D gene is possibly TRBD1 (6 bases). Germline assignment: CDR1 SGHDT and CDR2 YYEEEE. The V gene lost 0 bases and the J gene lost 0 bases, with 9 bases spanning the gap. The CDR3 is 15 amino acids. CDR3 residues: CASSLDRVVNTEAFF. CDR3 coding DNA: TGTGCCAGCAGCTTGGACAGGGTGGTGAACACTGAAGCTTTCTTT.

This clone was found many times. This chain uses TRBV7-3 with TRBJ2-2; 12 nucleotides align to TRBD2. Germline V CDR1 and CDR2: SGHTA, FQGTGA. The CDR3 extends over 15 amino acids. The junction had 2 bases not matched to a gene; V was cut back by 5 bases and J by 4 bases. The chain's CDR3 is CASSPSGRATGELFF. The CDR3 DNA is TGTGCCAGCAGCCCTAGCGGGAGGGCCACCGGGGAGCTGTTTTTT.

This clone was seen only a few times. This may arise from a read error, as a much more abundant clone is one base away. The same CDR3 can be traced to other DNA sequences in this sample. The chain couples TRBV10-3 to TRBJ2-5; TRBD2 might be the D (5 bases). This CDR3 has 12 amino acids. Per the germline V gene, CDR1 is ENHRY and CDR2 is SYGVKD. CDR3 nucleotides: TGTGCAATCAGTGAGGGCGGGGAGACCCAGTACTTC. Translated: CAISEGGETQYF.

This rearrangement joins TRBV20-1 to TRBJ2-7, with D possibly TRBD2 on 6 matching bases. The CDR3 runs 16 residues. Trimming took off 0 bases at V and 6 bases at J, with 21 bases between the two ends. Germline lookup yields CDR1 DFQATT and CDR2 SNEGSKA (reference sequence). The CDR3 here is CSARDRREPRTTEQYF. CDR3 sequence (DNA): TGCAGTGCTAGAGATCGCCGGGAGCCACGGACTACCGAGCAGTACTTC.

This clone showed up many times. V and J are TRBV27 and TRBJ2-3, with 13 bases aligning to TRBD2. The CDR3 totals 16 residues. Germline V lookup: CDR1 MNHEY, CDR2 SMNVEV (reference sequence). J gave up 3 bases and V 4 bases, and 4 bases lay outside the gene matches. The CDR3 nucleotides are TGTGCCAGCAGTTGGGGACTAGCGGGGACTACAGATACGCAGTATTTT. This sequence encodes CASSWGLAGTTDTQYF.

This clone showed up many times. The chain is built from TRBV11-2 and TRBJ2-3, with no clear D. V gave up 0 bases and J gave up 1 base, with 8 bases separating them. Per the germline V gene, CDR1 is SGHAT and CDR2 is FQNNGV. There are 15 residues in the CDR3. The CDR3 here is CASSLDRSRTDTQYF. CDR3 DNA: TGTGCCAGCAGCTTAGACAGATCACGCACAGATACGCAGTATTTT. Using reference TRBV11-2 and TRBJ2-3 for the parts outside the CDR3, the full variable domain is EAGVAQSPRYKIIEKRQSVAFWCNPISGHATLYWYQQILGQGPKLLIQFQNNGVVDDSQLPKDRFSAERLKGVDSTLKIQPAKLEDSAVYLCASSLDRSRTDTQYFGPGTRLTVL.

This clone was recorded at least ten times. The genes are TRBV7-3 and TRBJ2-1, with a tentative D call TRBD1 (5 bases). The CDR3 has 13 amino acids. V lost 5 bases and J lost 6, with 11 bases in between. The germline V gene encodes CDR1 SGHTA and CDR2 FQGTGA. CDR3 bases: TGTGCCAGCAGCCTGGTTAGGGGCAATGAGCAGTTCTTC. This gives the protein CASSLVRGNEQFF.

This clone was counted only a few times. A much larger clone differs by one base, so this may be a read error. The sample holds other DNA sequences that translate to the same CDR3. The chain recombines TRBV5-6 with TRBJ2-7; D may be TRBD1 (7 bases). V was shortened by 4 bases and J by 3 bases, with 11 bases between the two germline ends. The CDR3 is made up of 13 amino acids. The germline V gene has CDR1 SGHDT and CDR2 YYEEEE. CDR3 sequence: CASSAGGIYEQYF. The CDR3 DNA sequence: TGTGCCAGCAGCGCAGGGGGGATCTACGAGCAGTACTTC.

Ten or more counts support this clone. This sequence joins TRBV29-1 and TRBJ2-1, with D perhaps matching TRBD1 (6 bases). V lost 7 bases, J lost 2 bases, and 12 bases lay in between. CDR3 size: 13 residues. Germline V gene data show CDR1 as SQVTM and CDR2 as ANQGSEA. CDR3 DNA sequence: TGCAGCGCTCGGACAGATACCTACAATGAGCAGTTCTTC. Its protein product is CSARTDTYNEQFF.

V is TRBV4-2 and J is TRBJ1-6, with D perhaps TRBD1 (5 bases). V gave up 1 base and J gave up 7 bases, with 14 bases separating them. The CDR3 is 16 residues long. Looked up from germline, CDR1 is LGHNA and CDR2 is YNFKEQ. The CDR3 region has the DNA TGTGCCAGCAGCCAAGGAATGGCAGGGCGCAATTCACCCCTCCACTTT. It yields the protein CASSQGMAGRNSPLHF.

This clone was picked up many times. The chain combines TRBV4-1 with TRBJ2-7; 10 nucleotides agree with TRBD2. CDR3 size: 15 residues. J gave up 2 bases and V 0 bases, and 1 base lay outside the gene matches. Germline V lookup: CDR1 MGHRA, CDR2 YSYEKL. DNA for the CDR3: TGCGCCAGCAGCCAAGACACTAGCGGGACCTACGAGCAGTACTTC. It codes for CASSQDTSGTYEQYF.

CDR3 coding DNA: TGTGCCAGCAGCTTGGTTGATGGCTCCTATAATTCACCCCTCCACTTT. Translated: CASSLVDGSYNSPLHF. This chain links TRBV7-6 with TRBJ1-6; D call uncertain. The germline gives CDR1 SGHVS, CDR2 FNYEAQ. The CDR3 has 16 amino acids. Trimming took 3 bases from V and 0 from J, leaving 9 bases between them.

Ten or more counts support this clone. Compared with germline, one end of the junction differs, possibly owing to a read error. The CDR3: CASSEDRATGYTF. The CDR3 DNA reads as TGTGCCAGCAGCGAAGACAGGGCGACGGGCTACACCTTC. V is TRBV2 and J is TRBJ1-2; 7 bases align to TRBD1. CDR3 length: 13 residues. CDR1 is SNHLY and CDR2 is FYNNEI in the germline V gene.

This clone was seen repeatedly, ten times or more. The V call is TRBV24-1, the J call TRBJ2-1; 7 bases fit TRBD1. Germline V gene data show CDR1 as KGHDR and CDR2 as SFDVKD. V shed 6 bases and J 8 bases; nucleotides not matched to a gene: 6. The CDR3 extends over 13 amino acids. In DNA, the CDR3 is TGTGCCACCAGTAGCATAGGGGGCGATGAGCAGTTCTTC. It translates to CATSSIGGDEQFF.

This clone was observed at least ten times. The chain has TRBV6-5 and TRBJ2-7; D is unclear. The CDR3 has 14 residues. Germline CDR1 is MNHEY and CDR2 is SVGAGI. V dropped 3 bases and J dropped 0 bases, with 9 bases sitting between them. The chain's CDR3 is CASSYGARSYEQYF. DNA of the CDR3: TGTGCCAGCAGTTATGGAGCCCGCTCCTACGAGCAGTACTTC.

The V gene is TRBV30, the J gene TRBJ2-2; TRBD2 matches at 7 bases. Losses at the gene ends were 3 bases for V and 4 bases for J; bases not matched to a gene: 8. The germline gives CDR1 GTSNPN, CDR2 SVGIG (reference sequence). The CDR3 loop spans 15 amino acids. The CDR3 nucleotides are TGTGCCTGGAGAACTTTAAGCGGGATCACCGGGGAGCTGTTTTTT. Amino acid sequence: CAWRTLSGITGELFF.

This clone was seen more than once but under ten times. Possible read error: a much larger clone is one base away. V is TRBV15 and J is TRBJ1-1; D remains unclear. This CDR3 has 12 residues. Germline CDR1 LNHNV, CDR2 YYDKDF (reference sequence). Trimming removed 0 bases at V and 7 bases at J, with 6 bases between. In nucleotides, the CDR3 is TGTGCCACCAGCAGAGATTGGGATGAAGCTTTCTTT. Translating gives CATSRDWDEAFF.

A remark on this clone: The junction departs from germline at one end; a sequencing error may be responsible. The gene calls are TRBV28 and TRBJ2-7; 10 bases line up with TRBD2. Germline CDR1 reads MDHEN; CDR2 reads SYDVKM. The CDR3 totals 15 residues. The CDR3 DNA reads TGTTCCAGCAGACACACTAGCGGGATTATCTACGAGCAGTACTTC. As protein: CSSRHTSGIIYEQYF.

Notes on this clone: This may be a read error, as it is one base from a much larger clone. The chain is built from TRBV7-3 and TRBJ2-5; possibly TRBD1 for D (6 bases). V lost 2 bases to trimming and J lost 1 base, with 8 bases between them. Germline assignment: CDR1 SGHTA and CDR2 FQGTGA. The CDR3 loop spans 14 amino acids. The DNA for the CDR3 is TGTGCCAGCAGCTTACCAGGGGCCCAAGAGACCCAGTACTTC. It specifies CASSLPGAQETQYF.

This clone was observed many times. The junction shows a germline mismatch at one end, possibly a read error. The J gene is TRBJ1-1, the V gene TRBV20-1; 9 nucleotides align to TRBD1. The CDR3 runs 16 residues. Germline V gene data show CDR1 as DFQATT and CDR2 as SNEGSKA (reference sequence). CDR3 protein: CSAVPGQGISNAEAFF. CDR3 nucleotide sequence: TGCAGTGCTGTTCCGGGACAGGGAATTTCGAACGCTGAAGCTTTCTTT.

This clone was recorded many times. The chain carries TRBV3-1 and TRBJ1-6; 7 nucleotides match TRBD1. This CDR3 has 14 amino acids. With 0 bases clipped from V and 9 bases from J, the junction kept 2 bases outside the gene matches. Germline V gene sequence: CDR1 LGHDT, CDR2 YNNKEL (reference sequence). The CDR3 sequence: CASSQDQGVSPLHF. For the CDR3, the DNA is TGTGCCAGCAGCCAAGACCAGGGGGTTTCACCCCTCCACTTT. Full variable domain (remainder filled in from reference TRBV3-1 and TRBJ1-6): DTAVSQTPKYLVTQMGNDKSIKCEQNLGHDTMYWYKQDSKKFLKIMFSYNNKELIINETVPNRFSPKSPDKAHLNLHINSLELGDSAVYFCASSQDQGVSPLHFGNGTRLTVT.

This clone was recorded at least ten times. The genes are TRBV5-1 and TRBJ2-2, with unresolved D. V gave up 1 base and J gave up 0 bases, with 7 bases separating them. Looked up from germline, CDR1 is SGHRS and CDR2 is YFSETQ. The CDR3 loop spans 15 amino acids. The CDR3 DNA sequence: TGCGCCAGCAGCTTGAACAAAGCGAACACCGGGGAGCTGTTTTTT. Encoded protein: CASSLNKANTGELFF. Full variable domain (remainder filled in from reference TRBV5-1 and TRBJ2-2): KAGVTQTPRYLIKTRGQQVTLSCSPISGHRSVSWYQQTPGQGLQFLFEYFSETQRNKGNFPGRFSGRQFSNSRSEMNVSTLELGDSALYLCASSLNKANTGELFFGEGSRLTVL.

As regards this clone: One end of the junction varies from germline; a read error may be responsible. DNA for the CDR3: TGCAGTCCCAGATTGGGGACTACCACATCCTTCGAGCAGTACTTC. Encoded protein: CSPRLGTTTSFEQYF. The chain couples TRBV20-1 to TRBJ2-7; TRBD2 aligns across 7 bases. The germline gives CDR1 DFQATT, CDR2 SNEGSKA (reference sequence). The CDR3 length is 15 residues.

This clone appeared many times. The J gene is TRBJ2-3, the V gene TRBV7-2; 9 bases fit TRBD2. Germline CDR1 is SGHTA and CDR2 is FQGNSA. After removal of 2 bases from V and 6 bases from J, the junction contained 9 bases not matched to a gene. The length of the CDR3 is 16 residues. The CDR3: CASSLFGGRAADTQYF. Here the CDR3 DNA reads TGTGCCAGCAGCTTATTTGGCGGGAGGGCCGCCGATACGCAGTATTTT.

This clone was found many times. The rearrangement joins TRBV29-1 to TRBJ1-2, with D possibly matching TRBD1 (6 bases). CDR1 is SQVTM, CDR2 ANQGSEA, per germline. Deletions cut 4 bases from V and 6 bases from J, with 24 bases between. The CDR3 has 16 residues. As DNA, the CDR3 is TGCAGCGTTGTGGGGGGGGAAAACACAACAGGGCATGGCTACACCTTC. This codes for CSVVGGENTTGHGYTF. Filled out from reference TRBV29-1 and TRBJ1-2, the complete variable domain reads SAVISQKPSRDICQRGTSLTIQCQVDSQVTMMFWYRQQPGQSLTLIATANQGSEATYESGFVIDKFPISRPNLTFSTLTVSNMSPEDSSIYLCSVVGGENTTGHGYTFGSGTRLTVV.

This clone was seen ten or more times. The chain has TRBV18 and TRBJ1-4, with D unresolved. The CDR3 is made up of 12 amino acids. V dropped 3 bases and J dropped 2 bases, with 1 base sitting between them. CDR1 and CDR2 (germline): KGHSH, LQKENI. Here the CDR3 reads CASSPTNEKLFF. The CDR3 bases are TGTGCCAGCTCACCCACTAATGAAAAACTGTTTTTT.

V usage is TRBV7-8 and J usage is TRBJ1-4; perhaps TRBD1 as D (5 bases). V lost 1 base and J lost 0, with 9 bases in between. CDR3 length equals 16 residues. The V gene's germline CDR1 is SGHVS and CDR2 FQNEAQ. The CDR3 is CASSLVGGATNEKLFF. DNA of the CDR3: TGTGCCAGCAGCTTAGTGGGGGGAGCAACTAATGAAAAACTGTTTTTT. The full variable domain, rest sourced from reference TRBV7-8 and TRBJ1-4, is GAGVSQSPRYKVAKRGQDVALRCDPISGHVSLFWYQQALGQGPEFLTYFQNEAQLDKSGLPSDRFFAERPEGSVSTLKIQRTQQEDSAVYLCASSLVGGATNEKLFFGSGTQLSVL.

The chain employs TRBV5-1 and TRBJ2-1; D gene ambiguous. This CDR3 contains 14 residues. Trimming pared 0 bases from V and 4 bases from J, leaving 8 bases between. Germline lookup yields CDR1 SGHRS and CDR2 YFSETQ. CDR3 in DNA: TGCGCCAGCAGCTTGGACATCCTTTACAATGAGCAGTTCTTC. Translated, it gives CASSLDILYNEQFF.

This clone was seen at least ten times. The CDR3 protein is CASSLAGGKDTGELFF. The CDR3 DNA sequence: TGTGCCAGCAGCTTAGCCGGAGGGAAAGACACCGGGGAGCTGTTTTTT. The chain combines TRBV11-3 with TRBJ2-2; a possible D gene is TRBD2 (6 bases). Trimming left V 1 base short and J 3 bases short, with 12 bases between. CDR3 length: 16 amino acids. The V gene's germline CDR1 is SGHNT and CDR2 YENEEA.

This clone occurred many times. This chain uses TRBV6-8 with TRBJ2-3; no clear D. The CDR3 covers 12 residues. Germline CDR1 reads MNHGY; CDR2 reads SAAAGT. The V and J ends lost 7 bases and 1 base respectively, with 6 bases between them. The CDR3 sequence is CASNHCTDTQYF. In DNA form, the CDR3 reads TGTGCCAGCAATCATTGCACAGATACGCAGTATTTT.